The rows below give T cell receptor beta chains drawn from one sample of a study of cytomegalovirus exposure and HLA in healthy donors. Produced via immunoSEQ multiplex PCR; TCRdb's table is partial and in-frame only. This table has 200,000 or so clones, roughly 84% appearing once. The sample consisted of PBMCs. These TCRs come from a boy between 2 and 10 years old in good health and CMV-seronegative. CDR3s include the opening cysteine and the closing phenylalanine or tryptophan. The D gene is left open where the match is weak. The size entry is marked missing in some rows and otherwise reads once, few, many or a size class.

>TRBV2|NA|TRBJ1-5|once
CATSGGDVGQPQHF
TGTGCCACCTCGGGAGGGGATGTAGGTCAGCCCCAGCATTTT
>TRBV21-1|NA|TRBJ2-3|NA
CASSNAHGLREKGIGTDTQYF
TGTGCCAGCAGCAACGCCCACGGTTTGCGGGAGAAGGGGATTGGCACAGATACGCAGTATTTT
>TRBV27|NA|TRBJ2-1|NA
CASSLQGGSYNEQFF
TGTGCCAGCAGTTTACAGGGGGGCTCCTACAATGAGCAGTTCTTC
>TRBV29-1|NA|TRBJ2-7|NA
CSVGGSEQYF
TGCAGCGTTGGCGGGTCCGAGCAGTACTTC
>TRBV7-9|TRBD2|TRBJ2-1|NA
CASSFLTPGLAPGNEQFF
TGTGCCAGCAGCTTCCTCACCCCGGGACTAGCCCCGGGTAATGAGCAGTTCTTC
>TRBV2|NA|TRBJ2-7|NA
CASSLMPRGGGAWEQYF
TGTGCCAGCAGCCTAATGCCAAGAGGTGGAGGGGCCTGGGAGCAGTACTTC
>TRBV7-9|TRBD1|TRBJ2-7|NA
CASSLAGTAYYEQYF
TGTGCCAGCAGCTTAGCCGGGACAGCTTACTACGAGCAGTACTTC
>TRBV10-3|TRBD1|TRBJ2-3|NA
CAISGGQGGTDTQYF
TGTGCCATCAGTGGCGGACAGGGAGGAACAGATACGCAGTATTTT
>TRBV15|TRBD1|TRBJ1-3|NA
CATSREVAQQGTSGNTIYF
TGTGCCACCAGCAGAGAGGTCGCGCAACAGGGGACCTCTGGAAACACCATATATTTT
>TRBV21-1|NA|TRBJ2-5|NA
CASSTGTGSPSGRADVETQYF
TGTGCCAGCAGCACCGGGACAGGGTCGCCGAGCGGGAGGGCCGATGTGGAGACCCAGTACTTC
>TRBV5-1|TRBD1|TRBJ2-7|NA
CASSPESDRISYEQYF
TGCGCCAGCAGCCCCGAGTCGGACAGGATCTCCTACGAGCAGTACTTC
>TRBV30|NA|TRBJ1-5|NA
CAWSVQGLGNQPQHF
TGTGCCTGGAGTGTACAGGGTTTGGGCAATCAGCCCCAGCATTTT
>TRBV12-5|NA|TRBJ1-1|NA
CASGLDGKGSLDTNTEAFF
TGTGCTAGTGGTTTGGACGGAAAGGGGTCATTGGATACGAACACTGAAGCTTTCTTT
>TRBV6-1|TRBD1|TRBJ1-5|few
CASSNRDSINQPQHF
TGTGCCAGCAGTAACCGGGACAGCATAAATCAGCCCCAGCATTTT
>TRBV4-2|NA|TRBJ1-2|NA
CASSHLGMYGYTF
TGTGCCAGCAGCCACCTCGGGATGTATGGCTACACCTTC
>TRBV5-4|NA|TRBJ2-7|NA
CASSLGGRAYEQYF
TGTGCCAGCAGCTTGGGCGGCAGGGCCTACGAGCAGTACTTC
>TRBV12-2|NA|TRBJ1-1|NA
CASRLRDSPMGTEAFF
TGTGCAAGTCGCTTGAGGGACAGCCCGATGGGAACTGAAGCTTTCTTT
>TRBV27|NA|TRBJ2-5|NA
CASSSRTRGETQYF
TGTGCCAGCAGTTCCCGGACCCGAGGGGAGACCCAGTACTTC
>TRBV6-5|NA|TRBJ2-7|NA
CASSYSGLGGIEQYF
TGTGCCAGCAGTTACTCCGGACTTGGGGGGATCGAGCAGTACTTC
>TRBV6-1|NA|TRBJ2-2|NA
CASRRGPNGELFF
TGTGCCAGCAGAAGAGGGCCGAACGGGGAGCTGTTTTTT
>TRBV19|NA|TRBJ2-7|NA
CASSPGAYEQYF
TGTGCCAGTAGCCCGGGGGCCTACGAGCAGTACTTC
>TRBV5-1|TRBD1|TRBJ2-7|once
CASSLGTAQYEQYF
TGCGCCAGCAGCCTAGGGACAGCTCAATACGAGCAGTACTTC
>TRBV5-6|TRBD2|TRBJ2-7|NA
CASSHGVAGAYEQYF
TGTGCCAGCAGCCACGGAGTAGCGGGGGCCTACGAGCAGTACTTC
>TRBV9|TRBD2|TRBJ2-1|once
CASSVAGSGSPYNEQFF
TGTGCCAGCAGCGTAGCGGGTAGCGGGAGTCCCTACAATGAGCAGTTCTTC
>TRBV4-1|TRBD2|TRBJ2-1|NA
CASSQDRLAGANEQFF
TGCGCCAGCAGCCAAGATCGGCTAGCGGGAGCCAATGAGCAGTTCTTC
>TRBV5-1|NA|TRBJ2-7|NA
CASVRREQYF
TGCGCCAGCGTACGGAGGGAGCAGTACTTC
>TRBV7-9|NA|TRBJ1-1|NA
CSSSLGAGANTEAFF
TGTTCCAGCAGCTTAGGGGCAGGGGCCAACACTGAAGCTTTCTTT
>TRBV27|NA|TRBJ1-5|NA
CASSPGGNQPQHF
TGTGCCAGCAGTCCAGGGGGCAATCAGCCCCAGCATTTT
>TRBV10-1|NA|TRBJ2-3|NA
CASSPQAGGDTQYF
TGCGCCAGCAGTCCCCAGGCTGGAGGGGATACGCAGTATTTT
>TRBV30|NA|TRBJ1-3|NA
CAWSVDSAGNTIYF
TGTGCCTGGAGTGTAGACAGCGCTGGAAACACCATATATTTT
>TRBV6-9|NA|TRBJ2-7|few
CASSQHPATRFEQYF
TGTGCCAGCAGTCAACACCCGGCGACTAGATTTGAGCAGTACTTC
>TRBV6-6|NA|TRBJ2-7|NA
CASREGTYEQYF
TGTGCCAGCAGGGAGGGAACCTACGAGCAGTACTTC
>TRBV5-4|NA|TRBJ2-7|NA
CASSLTSSYEQYF
TGTGCCAGCAGCTTGACAAGCTCCTACGAGCAGTACTTC
>TRBV19|TRBD1|TRBJ2-3|NA
CASSTTRDRPSTDTQYF
TGTGCCAGTAGTACCACCCGGGACAGACCTAGCACAGATACGCAGTATTTT
>TRBV27|NA|TRBJ2-7|NA
CASSTRGVSSYEQYF
TGTGCCAGCAGCACCAGGGGGGTTAGCTCCTACGAGCAGTACTTC
>TRBV2|NA|TRBJ1-2|once
CASSERGSYGYTF
TGTGCCAGCAGTGAACGGGGGAGCTATGGCTACACCTTC
>TRBV7-9|TRBD1|TRBJ1-1|few
CASSLQGAGNTEAFF
TGTGCCAGCAGCTTACAGGGGGCAGGGAACACTGAAGCTTTCTTT
>TRBV2|NA|TRBJ2-2|NA
CASSEALGVDAGELFF
TGTGCCAGCAGTGAAGCGCTCGGGGTAGACGCCGGGGAGCTGTTTTTT
>TRBV5-1|NA|TRBJ1-1|few
CASSLRSEAFF
TGTGCCAGCAGCCTCCGTTCTGAAGCTTTCTTT
>TRBV27|TRBD1|TRBJ1-1|NA
CASSRTGTNTEAFF
TGTGCCAGCAGCCGGACAGGAACGAACACTGAAGCTTTCTTT
>TRBV21-1|NA|TRBJ2-7|NA
CASSEPGQGYEQYF
TGTGCCAGCAGCGAACCGGGACAGGGCTACGAGCAGTACTTC
>TRBV25-1|NA|TRBJ1-3|NA
CASSELNAYLSGNTIYF
TGTGCCAGCAGTGAATTAAACGCCTATCTCTCTGGAAACACCATATATTTT
>TRBV9|NA|TRBJ1-5|NA
CASSVGQYSNQPQHF
TGTGCCAGCAGCGTAGGGCAGTATAGCAATCAGCCCCAGCATTTT
>TRBV6-5|TRBD1|TRBJ2-3|NA
CASSPDRGSTDTQYF
TGTGCCAGCAGCCCTGACAGGGGTAGCACAGATACGCAGTATTTT
>TRBV4-2|TRBD1|TRBJ2-7|once
CASSPDRGLYEQYF
TGTGCCAGCAGCCCTGACAGGGGGCTTTACGAGCAGTACTTC